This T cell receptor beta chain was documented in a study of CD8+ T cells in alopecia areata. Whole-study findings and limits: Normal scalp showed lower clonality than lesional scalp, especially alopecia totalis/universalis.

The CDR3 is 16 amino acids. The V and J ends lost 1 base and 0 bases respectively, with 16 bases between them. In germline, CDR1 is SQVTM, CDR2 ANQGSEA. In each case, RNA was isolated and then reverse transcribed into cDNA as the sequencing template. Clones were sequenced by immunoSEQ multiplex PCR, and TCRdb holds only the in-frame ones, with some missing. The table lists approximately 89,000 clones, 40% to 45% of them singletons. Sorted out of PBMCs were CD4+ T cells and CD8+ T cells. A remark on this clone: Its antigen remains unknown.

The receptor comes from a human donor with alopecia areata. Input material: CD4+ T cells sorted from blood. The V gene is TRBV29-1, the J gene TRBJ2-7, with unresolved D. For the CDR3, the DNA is TGCAGCGTTGAAGTCTCGGACGGAGCCTTCTCCTACGAGCAGTACTTC. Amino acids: CSVEVSDGAFSYEQYF.